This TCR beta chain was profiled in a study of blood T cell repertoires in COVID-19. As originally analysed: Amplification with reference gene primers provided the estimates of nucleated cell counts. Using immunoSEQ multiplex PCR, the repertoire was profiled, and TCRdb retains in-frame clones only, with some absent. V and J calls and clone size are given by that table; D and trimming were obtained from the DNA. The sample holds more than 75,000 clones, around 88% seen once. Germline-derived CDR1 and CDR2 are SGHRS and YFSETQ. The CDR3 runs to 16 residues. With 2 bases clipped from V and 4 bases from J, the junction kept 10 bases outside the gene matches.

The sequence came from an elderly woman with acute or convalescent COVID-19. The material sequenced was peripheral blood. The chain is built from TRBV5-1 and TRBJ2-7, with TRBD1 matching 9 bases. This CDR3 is CASSFDRPDRGYEQYF. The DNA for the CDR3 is TGCGCCAGCAGCTTTGACCGACCGGACAGGGGATACGAGCAGTACTTC.